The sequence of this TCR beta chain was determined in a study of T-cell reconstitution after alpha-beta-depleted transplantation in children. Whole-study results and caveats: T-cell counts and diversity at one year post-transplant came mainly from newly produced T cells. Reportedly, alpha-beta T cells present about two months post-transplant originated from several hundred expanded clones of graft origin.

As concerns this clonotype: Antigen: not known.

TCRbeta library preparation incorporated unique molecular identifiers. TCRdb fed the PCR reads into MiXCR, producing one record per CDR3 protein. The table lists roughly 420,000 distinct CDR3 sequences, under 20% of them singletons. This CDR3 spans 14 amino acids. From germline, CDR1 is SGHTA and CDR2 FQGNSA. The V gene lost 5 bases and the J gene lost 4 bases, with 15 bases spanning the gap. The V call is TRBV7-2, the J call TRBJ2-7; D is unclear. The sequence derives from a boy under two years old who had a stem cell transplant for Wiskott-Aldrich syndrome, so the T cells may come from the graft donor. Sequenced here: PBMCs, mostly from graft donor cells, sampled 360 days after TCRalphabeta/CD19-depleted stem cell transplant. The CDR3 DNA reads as TGTGCCAGCAGCCCGACAAGGCGAGTTTACGAGCAGTACTTC. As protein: CASSPTRRVYEQYF.